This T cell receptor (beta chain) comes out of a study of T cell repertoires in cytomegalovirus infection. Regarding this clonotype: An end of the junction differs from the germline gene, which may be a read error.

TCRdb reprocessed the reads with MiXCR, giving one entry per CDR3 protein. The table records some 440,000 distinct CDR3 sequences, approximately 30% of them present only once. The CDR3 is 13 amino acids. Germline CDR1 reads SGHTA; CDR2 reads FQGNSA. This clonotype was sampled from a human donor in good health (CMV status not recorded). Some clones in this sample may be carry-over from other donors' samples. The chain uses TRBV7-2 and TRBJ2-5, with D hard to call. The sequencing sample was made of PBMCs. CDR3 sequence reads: CASSLTPPETQYF. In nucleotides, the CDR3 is TGTGCCAGCAGCTTAACCCCCCCGGAGACGCAGTACTTC.